This entry lists 24 T cell receptor beta chains sequenced from one sample in a study of cytomegalovirus exposure and HLA in healthy donors. This PCR relied on a set of 60 Vbeta primers and 13 Jbeta primers. Sequencing was performed with immunoSEQ multiplex PCR; in TCRdb, only in-frame clones are kept and a portion is missing. The table lists about 110,000 clones, 73% of them singletons. Sequencing was performed on PBMCs. The receptor set was obtained from a man aged 40-55 years in good health and CMV-seronegative.

The chain couples TRBV7-9 to TRBJ2-5; TRBD2 aligns across 10 bases. The CDR3 extends over 16 amino acids. CDR1 SEHNR and CDR2 FQNEAQ come from the germline V gene (reference sequence). V shed 5 bases, J shed 1 base, and the junction held 7 bases outside the gene matches. The CDR3 DNA sequence: TGTGCCAGCAGCCCCCCCATAGCGGGGGGCCAAGAGACCCAGTACTTC. Its translation: CASSPPIAGGQETQYF.

The V gene is TRBV6-1, the J gene TRBJ2-7; D is perhaps TRBD2 (5 bases). This CDR3 spans 11 amino acids. Germline CDR1 reads MNHNS; CDR2 reads SASEGT. The V gene lost 6 bases and the J gene lost 6 bases, with 9 bases spanning the gap. The CDR3 DNA sequence: TGTGCCAGCAGCTGGGGAGCCGAGCAGTACTTC. Its translation: CASSWGAEQYF.

This clone appeared a single time. The chain recombines TRBV7-9 with TRBJ2-3; a weak D match, TRBD2 (6 bases). Germline CDR1 is SEHNR and CDR2 is FQNEAQ (reference sequence). The CDR3 is 15 residues long. The V and J ends lost 2 bases and 1 base respectively, with 10 bases between them. CDR3 sequence (DNA): TGTGCCAGCAGCTTAAGGGCTAGCGGCACAGATACGCAGTATTTT. It translates to CASSLRASGTDTQYF.

The rearrangement uses TRBV7-8 and TRBJ1-6, with 11 bases that match TRBD1. The CDR3 is made up of 14 amino acids. Trimming removed 4 bases from V and 8 bases from J; junction bases left unmatched: 1. CDR1 and CDR2 (germline): SGHVS, FQNEAQ. The CDR3 loop is CASSSDRGHSPLHF. The CDR3 coding sequence is TGTGCCAGCAGCTCGGACAGGGGGCATTCACCCCTCCACTTT.

The chain links TRBV29-1 to TRBJ1-6; D call uncertain. The germline V gene encodes CDR1 SQVTM and CDR2 ANQGSEA. Trimming stripped 4 bases from V and 8 bases from J, with 12 bases between. This CDR3 is 13 amino acids long. Here the CDR3 DNA reads TGCAGCGTTGGAGTCGGCCAGGATTCACCCCTCCACTTT. This translates into CSVGVGQDSPLHF. The full variable domain, in which reference TRBV29-1 and TRBJ1-6 provide the parts outside the CDR3, is SAVISQKPSRDICQRGTSLTIQCQVDSQVTMMFWYRQQPGQSLTLIATANQGSEATYESGFVIDKFPISRPNLTFSTLTVSNMSPEDSSIYLCSVGVGQDSPLHFGNGTRLTVT.

As DNA, the CDR3 is TGTGCCAGCAGCTTAGCTACAGGGGCCACTGAAGCTTTCTTT. It translates to CASSLATGATEAFF. The V gene is TRBV7-6, the J gene TRBJ1-1; 7 positions match TRBD1. This CDR3 has 14 amino acids. Trimming removed 0 bases from V and 4 bases from J; junction bases left unmatched: 2. Germline CDR1 is SGHVS and CDR2 is FNYEAQ.

This rearrangement joins TRBV14 to TRBJ1-1; a weak D match, TRBD1 (6 bases). V was trimmed by 0 bases and J by 3 bases, leaving 17 bases between them. The CDR3 covers 17 residues. Germline V gene data show CDR1 as SGHDN and CDR2 as FVKESK. This chain's CDR3 is CASSQDLGYRVDTEAFF. CDR3 sequence (DNA): TGTGCCAGCAGCCAAGATTTGGGCTACAGGGTCGACACTGAAGCTTTCTTT.

The chain recombines TRBV6-5 with TRBJ2-7; TRBD2 aligns across 13 bases. This CDR3 has 14 amino acids. The trim removed 8 bases at V and 3 bases at J, leaving 4 bases unmatched. Per germline, CDR1 MNHEY and CDR2 SVGAGI. The CDR3 region has the DNA TGTGCCAGCGCAGGGACTAGCGGGGTCTACGAGCAGTACTTC. Translated: CASAGTSGVYEQYF.

The chain joins TRBV9 to TRBJ2-7; D is possibly TRBD2 (5 bases). V shed 0 bases and J shed 2 bases, with 12 bases lying between them. The CDR3 is 15 residues long. The V gene's germline CDR1 is SGDLS and CDR2 YYNGEE. The CDR3 spells CASSVGAGSTYEQYF. DNA of the CDR3: TGTGCCAGCAGCGTAGGTGCGGGCTCGACCTACGAGCAGTACTTC.

CDR3 nucleotide sequence: TGCAGCGTTGATGGGGGGGGCGAGCAGTACTTC. Protein: CSVDGGGEQYF. The chain couples TRBV29-1 to TRBJ2-7; 7 positions agree with TRBD2. V lost 3 bases and J lost 6; bases outside the gene matches: 2. The CDR3 totals 11 residues. Germline V gene lookup returns CDR1 SQVTM and CDR2 ANQGSEA.

This sequence joins TRBV19 and TRBJ1-5, with 7 bases identical to TRBD1. CDR1 is LNHDA and CDR2 is SQIVND in the germline V gene (reference sequence). Trimming removed 0 bases from V and 5 bases from J; junction bases left unmatched: 10. The CDR3 covers 17 residues. The CDR3: CASSIDLNRGFDQPQHF. The DNA for the CDR3 is TGTGCCAGTAGTATAGATTTGAACAGGGGTTTTGATCAGCCCCAGCATTTT.

The J gene is TRBJ2-7, the V gene TRBV14, with 9 bases lining up with TRBD2. Germline CDR1 is SGHDN and CDR2 is FVKESK. The CDR3 covers 15 residues. V shed 5 bases and J 4 bases; nucleotides not matched to a gene: 9. The DNA for the CDR3 is TGTGCCAGCAGCGACGGGAGCGGGGGGTCTTACGAGCAGTACTTC. Its protein is CASSDGSGGSYEQYF.

This clone was observed a few times. This chain connects TRBV7-9 to TRBJ1-4; D may be TRBD1 (5 bases). Trimming removed 5 bases from V and 0 bases from J, with 13 bases in between. This CDR3 is built from 16 residues. CDR1 is SEHNR and CDR2 is FQNEAQ in the germline V gene (reference sequence). The CDR3 DNA sequence: TGTGCCAGCAGCAAGGCCACAGGAACAACTAATGAAAAACTGTTTTTT. Translating gives CASSKATGTTNEKLFF.

J is TRBJ2-7 and V is TRBV27; D is undetermined. V lost 5 bases, J lost 7 bases, and 12 bases lay in between. CDR1 is MNHEY and CDR2 is SMNVEV in the germline V gene (reference sequence). The CDR3 extends over 12 amino acids. The CDR3 loop is CASSPWAGEQYF. The CDR3 DNA reads as TGTGCCAGCAGTCCGTGGGCTGGGGAGCAGTACTTC.

The rearrangement uses TRBV4-3 and TRBJ1-6; D not resolved. Trimming left V 1 base short and J 10 bases short, with 11 bases between. The CDR3 loop spans 14 amino acids. Germline loops: CDR1 LGHNA, CDR2 YSLEER. CDR3 DNA: TGCGCCAGCAGCCAAGGGGCAAAAGGATCACCCCTCCACTTT. Its translation: CASSQGAKGSPLHF.

This clone has just a few counts. The V and J genes are TRBV28 and TRBJ1-1; weak D call: TRBD1 (5 bases). This CDR3 is 10 amino acids long. Germline V gene data show CDR1 as MDHEN and CDR2 as SYDVKM. CDR3 amino acids: CGARGTEAFF. For the CDR3, the DNA is TGTGGGGCTAGGGGCACTGAAGCTTTCTTT. The whole variable domain, filled in from reference TRBV28 and TRBJ1-1, reads DVKVTQSSRYLVKRTGEKVFLECVQDMDHENMFWYRQDPGLGLRLIYFSYDVKMKEKGDIPEGYSVSREKKERFSLILESASTNQTSMYLCGARGTEAFFGQGTRLTVV.

CDR3 loop: CASSYDGQGARETQYF. The CDR3 nucleotides are TGTGCCAGCAGTTACGATGGACAGGGGGCGAGAGAGACCCAGTACTTC. J is TRBJ2-5 and V is TRBV6-5, with 11 bases lining up with TRBD1. In germline, CDR1 is MNHEY, CDR2 SVGAGI. Unmatched junction bases numbered 6, after V lost 2 bases and J lost 4 bases. The CDR3 is 16 residues long.

This chain connects TRBV9 to TRBJ1-1; D perhaps matches TRBD1 (5 bases). This CDR3 spans 14 amino acids. CDR1 SGDLS and CDR2 YYNGEE come from the germline V gene. V was pared by 3 bases and J by 5 bases, with 14 bases between. The CDR3 nucleotides are TGTGCCAGCAGCGGGGTGGGGGGGTATACTGAAGCTTTCTTT. Translating it yields CASSGVGGYTEAFF.

The chain uses TRBV29-1 and TRBJ1-2; the match to TRBD1 covers 7 bases. After removal of 3 bases from V and 6 bases from J, the junction contained 7 bases not matched to a gene. This CDR3 has 13 residues. Germline CDR1 is SQVTM and CDR2 is ANQGSEA. The CDR3 DNA reads as TGCAGCGTTGACGGCCAGGGGGGCAATGGCTACACCTTC. Residues: CSVDGQGGNGYTF.

In this sample, this clone turned up a few times. This chain joins TRBV6-1 and TRBJ2-5; 10 bases line up with TRBD2. CDR1 and CDR2 from the germline V gene are MNHNS and SASEGT. This CDR3 has 15 residues. The V and J ends lost 2 bases and 2 bases, in that order; junction bases with no gene match: 2. In nucleotides, the CDR3 is TGTGCCAGCAGTGAAATGACTAGCGGGCAAGAGACCCAGTACTTC. Protein: CASSEMTSGQETQYF.

In its sample, this clone was seen a few times. The V gene is TRBV11-2, the J gene TRBJ1-5; maybe TRBD1 (6 bases). This CDR3 region has 14 residues. Trimming took 4 bases from V and 7 from J, leaving 14 bases between them. CDR1 is SGHAT and CDR2 is FQNNGV in the germline V gene. CDR3: CASSYQGSEQPQHF. The CDR3 DNA is TGTGCCAGCAGCTATCAGGGGTCGGAGCAGCCCCAGCATTTT. The full variable domain, rest sourced from reference TRBV11-2 and TRBJ1-5, is EAGVAQSPRYKIIEKRQSVAFWCNPISGHATLYWYQQILGQGPKLLIQFQNNGVVDDSQLPKDRFSAERLKGVDSTLKIQPAKLEDSAVYLCASSYQGSEQPQHFGDGTRLSIL.

The chain is built from TRBV7-9 and TRBJ2-7; 9 bases are shared with TRBD1. The CDR3 extends over 14 amino acids. J lost 4 bases, V lost 5 bases, and 6 bases had no gene match. Germline CDR1 SEHNR, CDR2 FQNEAQ (reference sequence). CDR3 loop: CASSTRDRVYEQYF. The CDR3 coding sequence is TGTGCCAGCAGCACCCGGGACAGGGTGTACGAGCAGTACTTC.

The V call is TRBV5-6, the J call TRBJ2-3; unclear D gene. The CDR3 length is 14 residues. In germline, CDR1 is SGHDT, CDR2 YYEEEE. The germline V and J ends were trimmed by 0 bases and 8 bases, with 13 bases remaining between them. The CDR3 region has the DNA TGTGCCAGCAGCTTGGTCTCGGCTTCGGGTACGCAGTATTTT. Translated, it gives CASSLVSASGTQYF.

The chain recombines TRBV7-2 with TRBJ2-1; TRBD2 matches 14 bases. Germline values: CDR1 SGHTA, CDR2 FQGNSA. This CDR3 contains 18 residues. V lost 1 base to trimming and J lost 3 bases; unmatched junction nucleotides: 5. The CDR3 nucleotides are TGTGCCAGCAGCTTAGGACTAGCGGGGGGGACTCACTACAATGAGCAGTTCTTC. This codes for CASSLGLAGGTHYNEQFF.